These T cell receptor beta chains were read from a single sample in a study of T cell responses to AZD1222 COVID-19 vaccine. The protocol was immunoSEQ multiplex PCR, while the TCRdb copy is restricted to in-frame clones and leaves out a portion. The sample consists of about 83,000 clones, around nine tenths of them appearing once. The sample was peripheral blood, taken on day 0 of MenACWY control vaccination. These receptors were taken from an adult in good health. Both conserved end residues are part of each CDR3. A D gene is named only where the DNA matches it firmly. Size is omitted from some rows. Given values are once, few, many or a class for expanded clones.

size	D	V	J	DNA	CDR3
few	NA	TRBV6-5	TRBJ1-3	TGTGCCAGCTGGAACAGCCTTGGCTCTGGAAACACCATATATTTT	CASWNSLGSGNTIYF
NA	TRBD1	TRBV19	TRBJ1-5	TGTGCCAGTAGTATTAGACAGGGTGGCAATCAGCCCCAGCATTTT	CASSIRQGGNQPQHF
NA	TRBD2	TRBV6-5	TRBJ2-3	TGTGCCAGCAGTTCAATAAAGACTAGCGGGAGAAATACGCAGTATTTT	CASSSIKTSGRNTQYF
NA	NA	TRBV10-3	TRBJ2-7	TGTGCCACCCAAAGGATTGAGGCAGAAGTCGAGCAGTACTTC	CATQRIEAEVEQYF
once	TRBD2	TRBV19	TRBJ2-7	TGTGCCAGTAGTATAGTTGGGACTAGCGGCGCCTACGAGCAGTACTTC	CASSIVGTSGAYEQYF
NA	NA	TRBV19	TRBJ2-2	TGTGCCAGTCAAACTGGCCAGGCCGGGGAGCTGTTTTTT	CASQTGQAGELFF
NA	NA	TRBV19	TRBJ2-3	TGTGCCAGTAGTATAGATCTCGAACAGGGAAGGGATACGCAGTATTTT	CASSIDLEQGRDTQYF
NA	NA	TRBV2	TRBJ1-5	TGTGCCAGCAGTGAAGGGGCAGGGCCAAATCAGCCCCAGCATTTT	CASSEGAGPNQPQHF
NA	NA	TRBV24-1	TRBJ2-6	TGTGCCACCAGTGACCCCCGGGACATCAAAAGTTCTGGGGCCAACGTCCTGACTTTC	CATSDPRDIKSSGANVLTF
NA	NA	TRBV6-2/TRBV6-3	TRBJ2-7	TGTGCCAGCAGTTTGCCAACTTACGAGCAGTACTTC	CASSLPTYEQYF
NA	NA	TRBV28	TRBJ1-5	TGTGCCAGCAGTTTCAGCCGGGTGGGCAATCAGCCCCAGCATTTT	CASSFSRVGNQPQHF
NA	NA	TRBV24-1	TRBJ2-2	TGTGCCACCAGGCAGGCCTCTCCGAACACCGGGGAGCTGTTTTTT	CATRQASPNTGELFF
once	NA	TRBV7-2	TRBJ2-6	TGTGCCAGCAGCTTATTCGTAAGGACTGGGGCCAACGTCCTGACTTTC	CASSLFVRTGANVLTF
NA	NA	TRBV5-8	TRBJ2-1	TGTGCCAGCAGCTTGTACGTGACGGAAAACAATGAGCAGTTCTTC	CASSLYVTENNEQFF
NA	NA	TRBV5-6	TRBJ2-4	TGTGCCAGCAGCTTGCTGCTAGCCAAAAACATTCAGTACTTC	CASSLLLAKNIQYF
NA	TRBD2	TRBV6-5	TRBJ2-7	TGTGCCAGCAGCCAACTAGCGGGAGAAGACGAGCAGTACTTC	CASSQLAGEDEQYF
NA	TRBD1	TRBV27	TRBJ1-1	TGTGCCAGCAGTGGGGGGGACAGGCGCCCTGAAGCTTTCTTT	CASSGGDRRPEAFF
NA	NA	TRBV27	TRBJ2-7	TGTGCCAGCAGTAGAAAAGGCCTAGCACGGTCGTACGAGCAGTACTTC	CASSRKGLARSYEQYF
NA	NA	TRBV7-9	TRBJ1-1	TGTGCCAGCAGCTTAGTCCAGGGAAAGAACACTGAAGCTTTCTTT	CASSLVQGKNTEAFF
NA	TRBD2	TRBV4-3	TRBJ2-3	TGCGCCAGCAGCCCCCATAGCGGGCCCACAGATACGCAGTATTTT	CASSPHSGPTDTQYF
NA	TRBD1	TRBV4-3	TRBJ1-4	TGCGCCAGCAGCCAGGCGGGACAGGGGTTAGCTAATGAAAAACTGTTTTTT	CASSQAGQGLANEKLFF
once	TRBD1	TRBV7-9	TRBJ2-1	TGTGCCAGCAGCCGAGGGACAGGGAATCCGAGCTCCTACAATGAGCAGTTCTTC	CASSRGTGNPSSYNEQFF
NA	NA	TRBV5-1	TRBJ2-6	TGCGCCAGCAGCTTAGAACTTCCCCCGGGGGCCAACGTCCTGACTTTC	CASSLELPPGANVLTF
NA	NA	TRBV4-1	TRBJ1-3	TGCGCCAGCAGCCAAGATAGAGCGGGGAGCTCTGGAAACACCATATATTTT	CASSQDRAGSSGNTIYF
few	NA	TRBV6-5	TRBJ1-2	TGTGCCAGCAGCGATCGGGGGGGTGACTATGGCTACACCTTC	CASSDRGGDYGYTF
NA	NA	TRBV10-1	TRBJ1-5	TGCGCCAGCAGCCCGGGAGGGGGTCAGCCCCAGCATTTT	CASSPGGGQPQHF
NA	NA	TRBV5-6	TRBJ1-2	TGTGCCAGCAGCTTTTCGGCCGGCTACACCTTC	CASSFSAGYTF
NA	NA	TRBV6-2/TRBV6-3	TRBJ2-7	TGTGCCAGCAGCTCCCTCGGTAAGGTACAGGGAGGGAACTTC	CASSSLGKVQGGNF
NA	NA	TRBV5-1	TRBJ1-5	TGCGCCAGCAGCTTGGGGTTAACGAGCAATCAGCCCCAGCATTTT	CASSLGLTSNQPQHF
NA	TRBD2	TRBV4-1	TRBJ2-1	TGCGCCAGCAGCCTTCCTGGGGGGACTAGCGGGAGGGATGAGCAGTTCTTC	CASSLPGGTSGRDEQFF
NA	NA	TRBV30	TRBJ2-7	TGTGCGTGGGAGGCAGGGGCCTACGAGCAGTACTTC	CAWEAGAYEQYF
NA	TRBD2	TRBV3-1/TRBV3-2	TRBJ2-5	TGTGCCAGCAGCCAAGTGGGACTAGCGGGAGTGGGGGAGACCCAGTACTTC	CASSQVGLAGVGETQYF
NA	NA	TRBV5-1	TRBJ2-2	TGCGCCAGCAGCCCGGCCCGCGGCACCTCGAACACCGGGGAGCTGTTTTTT	CASSPARGTSNTGELFF
NA	NA	TRBV7-8	TRBJ1-5	TGTGCCAGCAGCTTAACCACAGGGTCCACTCCCTTAAGGCAGCCCCAGCATTTT	CASSLTTGSTPLRQPQHF
NA	TRBD1	TRBV3-1/TRBV3-2	TRBJ1-4	TGTGCCAGCAGCCAAGAAGACAGGGGGCGTCGGGAAAAACTGTTTTTT	CASSQEDRGRREKLFF
NA	NA	TRBV6-6	TRBJ2-7	TGTGCCAGCAGTTACCTGGCAGTCCACGAGCAGTACTTC	CASSYLAVHEQYF
NA	NA	TRBV10-1	TRBJ2-2	TGCGCCAGCAGTGATAATGGTAGATCGAACACCGGGGAGCTGTTTTTT	CASSDNGRSNTGELFF
NA	TRBD2	TRBV6-5	TRBJ2-7	TGTGCCAGCAGTTACTCGACTAGCGGCTACGAGCAGTACTTC	CASSYSTSGYEQYF
NA	NA	TRBV15	TRBJ2-3	TGTGCCACCAGCAGAGATCTGGGACCACCTGAAGATACGCAGTATTTT	CATSRDLGPPEDTQYF
NA	TRBD1	TRBV11-2	TRBJ2-7	TGTGCCAGCAAGGGACAGTGGGCGAACTACGAGCAGTACTTC	CASKGQWANYEQYF
NA	NA	TRBV6-2/TRBV6-3	TRBJ2-7	TGTGCCAGCAGTTACGGTGCCTTATCTTACGAGCAGTACTTC	CASSYGALSYEQYF
NA	NA	TRBV4-3	TRBJ2-7	TGCGCCAGCAGCCAAGATAGGGGGGAGAACGAGCAGTACTTC	CASSQDRGENEQYF
NA	NA	TRBV30	TRBJ1-5	TGTGCCTGGAGTGTGAGAGAACAGCAGCCCCAGCATTTT	CAWSVREQQPQHF
NA	NA	TRBV6-5	TRBJ2-2	TGTGCCACTGTAAATTCGGGCCGCCAGGGCGGGGAGCTGTTTTTT	CATVNSGRQGGELFF
once	NA	TRBV10-1	TRBJ1-1	TGCGCCAGCAGTGAGTCAAATAACGGGTTTGAAGCTTTCTTT	CASSESNNGFEAFF